This record concerns one T cell receptor (beta chain) sequence. As yet, its antigen is unknown. From the reads, TCRdb called clonotypes with MiXCR, one entry per CDR3 protein. The data contain tens of thousands of distinct CDR3 sequences, more than 20% of them singletons. The germline V and J ends were trimmed by 5 bases and 7 bases, with 15 bases remaining between them. The V gene's germline CDR1 is MNHEY and CDR2 SMNVEV (reference sequence). The CDR3 contains 14 residues. The data derive from a study of T cell repertoires in cytomegalovirus infection. Study-level information: Recently identified HLA-C-restricted CMV epitopes were among the peptides used.

Study-level points and caveats: Based on cumulative public TCR beta family frequency, carriers of CMV plus the relevant HLA were identified.

The TCR was taken from a human donor in good health (CMV status not recorded). Some clones in this sample may be carry-over from other donors' samples. The sample here was CD8+ T cells from cultured PBMCs, taken from culture after CMV antigen stimulation. The chain couples TRBV27 to TRBJ1-5; D might be TRBD1 (6 bases). Here the CDR3 reads CASSLGAGGQPQHF. Written as DNA, the CDR3 is TGTGCCAGCAGTCTGGGGGCAGGAGGGCAGCCCCAGCATTTT.